This T cell receptor (beta chain) was identified in a study of blood T cell repertoires in COVID-19. The wider study: COVID-19 samples from acute and convalescent phases originated in the United States, Italy and Spain. PBMCs, B-cell-depleted T cells, or T cells provided the cDNA or gDNA that made up the material.

Study processing details: Reference gene primer amplification gave nucleated cell count estimates. TCRdb keeps only in-frame clones here, not all; method: immunoSEQ multiplex PCR. V, J and clone size were drawn from that table, and D and trimming were deduced from the DNA. The sample holds approximately 240,000 clones; about 88% are singletons and the top ten take 2% to 2.5%. The CDR3 is made up of 14 amino acids. Germline lookup yields CDR1 LNHDA and CDR2 SQIVND (reference sequence). With 8 bases clipped from V and 3 bases from J, the junction kept 6 bases outside the gene matches. This TCR was sampled from a middle-aged woman who had recovered from COVID-19. The chain couples TRBV19 to TRBJ1-3, with 8 bases identical to TRBD1. The source material was peripheral blood. The CDR3 region is CASRYRGNGNTIYF. CDR3 sequence (DNA): TGTGCCAGTCGGTACAGGGGGAATGGAAACACCATATATTTT.